A single sample gave rise to the 24 T cell receptor beta chains below, sequenced in a study of a mutant IDH1 vaccine in newly diagnosed glioma. Sequencing used immunoSEQ multiplex PCR; TCRdb keeps in-frame clones, though not all of them. The table records approximately 31,000 clones, approximately 83% of them present only once. Time point of the sample: week 47, end of study. The investigators gave 300 ug of mutant IDH1 20-mer peptide in each vaccine dose, together with topical imiquimod. The antigens for these receptors are not known. The sequencing used PBMCs, collected from a glioma patient whose treatment included an IDH1 peptide vaccine. The receptors were sampled from a man younger than 40 with glioma.

V and J are TRBV27 and TRBJ1-5; D is unresolved. Between the trimmed V and J ends, which lost 5 bases and 5 bases, there was a span of 10 bases. Germline CDR1 and CDR2: MNHEY and SMNVEV (reference sequence). The CDR3 spans 13 residues. Here the CDR3 reads CASSRRDDQPQHF. The CDR3 nucleotides read TGTGCCAGCAGTCGAAGAGATGATCAGCCCCAGCATTTT.

This clone has more than one count but fewer than ten. V usage is TRBV6-1 and J usage is TRBJ2-3; D is ambiguous. The V and J ends lost 4 bases and 5 bases respectively, with 16 bases between them. CDR3 length equals 15 residues. The germline CDR1 and CDR2 sequences are MNHNS and SASEGT. The DNA of the CDR3 is TGTGCCAGCAGTGCCTTACCTGAAGCTGGAGATACGCAGTATTTT. Residues: CASSALPEAGDTQYF.

V is TRBV30 and J is TRBJ2-3; D is ambiguous. The CDR3 runs to 14 residues. V shed 5 bases and J shed 3 bases, with 15 bases lying between them. Germline assignment: CDR1 GTSNPN and CDR2 SVGIG (reference sequence). The CDR3 spells CAWSSGFRTDTQYF. For the CDR3, the DNA is TGTGCCTGGTCTTCAGGATTCCGAACAGATACGCAGTATTTT.

This rearrangement joins TRBV30 to TRBJ2-1, with D possibly matching TRBD1 (6 bases). CDR3 length: 13 amino acids. The ends were cut back, 5 bases at V and 4 bases at J, with 12 bases in the middle. From germline, CDR1 is GTSNPN and CDR2 SVGIG (reference sequence). CDR3 nucleotide sequence: TGTGCCTGGGGCCCGGGACAATACAATGAGCAGTTCTTC. Translation gives CAWGPGQYNEQFF.

V gene TRBV9 combines with J gene TRBJ2-4, with D perhaps matching TRBD2 (5 bases). The germline V and J ends were trimmed by 0 bases and 7 bases, with 8 bases remaining between them. Germline V lookup: CDR1 SGDLS, CDR2 YYNGEE. CDR3 length: 13 residues. The CDR3 spells CASSVGPGNIQYF. The CDR3, as DNA: TGTGCCAGCAGCGTAGGACCGGGGAACATTCAGTACTTC. Drawing the rest from reference TRBV9 and TRBJ2-4, the complete variable domain is DSGVTQTPKHLITATGQRVTLRCSPRSGDLSVYWYQQSLDQGLQFLIQYYNGEERAKGNILERFSAQQFPDLHSELNLSSLELGDSALYFCASSVGPGNIQYFGAGTRLSVL.

This clone was detected only a few times. The V and J genes are TRBV19 and TRBJ1-1, with no clear D. Germline CDR1 is LNHDA and CDR2 is SQIVND (reference sequence). This CDR3 has 13 residues. V lost 5 bases and J 1 base, leaving 8 bases between the germline ends. The DNA of the CDR3 is TGTGCCAGTAGTTTCAGTACGAACACTGAAGCTTTCTTT. Translated, it gives CASSFSTNTEAFF.

The CDR3 coding sequence is TGCAGCGTACAAGCGAGTGAAGCTTTCTTT. Its translation is CSVQASEAFF. The chain uses TRBV29-1 and TRBJ1-1; D ambiguous. The CDR3 sequence is 10 residues long. Trimming stripped 6 bases from V and 7 bases from J, with 9 bases between. The germline gives CDR1 SQVTM, CDR2 ANQGSEA.

The chain joins TRBV6-1 to TRBJ1-1, with TRBD1 matching over 8 bases. Germline CDR1 is MNHNS and CDR2 is SASEGT. This CDR3 has 14 amino acids. V shed 5 bases and J 4 bases; nucleotides not matched to a gene: 6. CDR3 residues: CASSPTGGGTEAFF. The CDR3 coding sequence is TGTGCCAGCAGTCCCACAGGGGGTGGCACTGAAGCTTTCTTT.

The chain combines TRBV5-6 with TRBJ1-1; D call uncertain. The ends were cut back, 3 bases at V and 11 bases at J, with 17 bases in the middle. This CDR3 has 13 amino acids. Germline CDR1 SGHDT, CDR2 YYEEEE. This CDR3 reads CASSSPGFSGAFF. DNA for the CDR3: TGTGCCAGCAGCTCCCCCGGATTCTCGGGGGCTTTCTTT.

The CDR3 DNA is TGTGCCAGCAGCTTGGGTGAGACAGGGCGGTCAGGGGAGCTGTTTTTT. This sequence encodes CASSLGETGRSGELFF. The chain is built from TRBV5-6 and TRBJ2-2; 7 nucleotides match TRBD1. The V gene end was trimmed by 0 bases and the J gene end by 8 bases; junction bases not matched to a gene: 10. The length of the CDR3 is 16 residues. Germline V CDR1 and CDR2: SGHDT, YYEEEE.

V usage is TRBV4-3 and J usage is TRBJ2-7; D tentatively fits TRBD1 or TRBD2 (6 bases each). V gave up 0 bases and J gave up 0 bases, with 12 bases separating them. Germline assignment: CDR1 LGHNA and CDR2 YSLEER. This CDR3 has 16 residues. The DNA of the CDR3 is TGCGCCAGCAGCCAAGATCGTCGGGGGCACTCCTACGAGCAGTACTTC. Its protein product is CASSQDRRGHSYEQYF.

The chain employs TRBV5-8 and TRBJ2-2; 8 nucleotides align to TRBD1. Germline V gene data show CDR1 as SGHTS and CDR2 as YDEGEE. The V gene end was trimmed by 1 base and the J gene end by 2 bases; junction bases not matched to a gene: 13. The CDR3 covers 19 residues. CDR3 nucleotides: TGTGCCAGCAGCTTGAGCTTGGGACAAGACAGGGGCAACACCGGGGAGCTGTTTTTT. Its protein is CASSLSLGQDRGNTGELFF.

V usage is TRBV6-1 and J usage is TRBJ2-7; TRBD2 matches at 8 bases. The V gene's germline CDR1 is MNHNS and CDR2 SASEGT. There are 13 residues in the CDR3. V lost 8 bases and J lost 4; bases outside the gene matches: 7. CDR3 amino acids: CASVRGGQYEQYF. The CDR3, as DNA: TGTGCCAGCGTCCGGGGGGGCCAGTACGAGCAGTACTTC.

This CDR3 reads CASSVGGTQETQYF. CDR3 nucleotide sequence: TGTGCCAGCAGCGTAGGCGGTACCCAAGAGACCCAGTACTTC. V is TRBV9 and J is TRBJ2-5; unclear D gene. V lost 0 bases to trimming and J lost 1 base, with 7 bases between them. CDR1 and CDR2 (germline): SGDLS, YYNGEE. The CDR3 consists of 14 residues.

The V call is TRBV27, the J call TRBJ2-6; D ambiguous. CDR3 length equals 15 residues. V was pared by 7 bases and J by 4 bases, with 14 bases between. Germline values: CDR1 MNHEY, CDR2 SMNVEV (reference sequence). The CDR3 reads CASTWSVLGANVLTF. In nucleotides, the CDR3 is TGTGCCAGCACCTGGTCGGTTTTAGGGGCCAACGTCCTGACTTTC.

This chain links TRBV6-6 with TRBJ1-2; a possible D gene is TRBD1 (6 bases). Deletions cut 5 bases from V and 4 bases from J, with 17 bases between. Looked up from germline, CDR1 is MNHNY and CDR2 is SVGAGI (reference sequence). This CDR3 contains 15 residues. The CDR3, as DNA: TGTGCCAGCAGTATGACAGGACACGAAGTCTATGGCTACACCTTC. It codes for CASSMTGHEVYGYTF.

The chain joins TRBV25-1 to TRBJ2-4, with 7 bases identical to TRBD1. Germline assignment: CDR1 MGHDK and CDR2 SYGVNS. The length of the CDR3 is 16 residues. With V trimmed by 8 bases and J by 0 bases, 10 bases remained unmatched. CDR3 sequence reads: CASSPGQILAKNIQYF. CDR3 nucleotide sequence: TGTGCCAGCTCACCGGGACAGATTCTAGCCAAAAACATTCAGTACTTC.

The chain is built from TRBV7-2 and TRBJ2-7; TRBD1 matches at 11 bases. After removal of 5 bases from V and 2 bases from J, the junction contained 2 bases not matched to a gene. This CDR3 has 14 residues. Germline loops: CDR1 SGHTA, CDR2 FQGNSA. The CDR3 nucleotides are TGTGCCAGCAGCGCGGACAGGGGGCCCTACGAGCAGTACTTC. Its translation: CASSADRGPYEQYF.

A remark on this clone: The limits of the CDR3 on the DNA are not certain, so only TCRdb's listed CDR3 is given. The chain employs TRBV27 and TRBJ1-1; the table's D call, TRBD1, has no DNA check behind it. Per the germline V gene, CDR1 is MNHEY and CDR2 is SMNVEV (reference sequence). The CDR3 region is 15 residues in length, termini included. The CDR3 here is CASSFLAGMNTEAFF.

The V gene is TRBV6-1, the J gene TRBJ2-1, with 7 bases aligning to TRBD1. The germline CDR1 and CDR2 sequences are MNHNS and SASEGT. The CDR3 is 14 amino acids. Trimming removed 6 bases from V and 9 bases from J; junction bases left unmatched: 11. In nucleotides, the CDR3 is TGTGCCAGCAGCCCGGGACAGAGACGGACTGAGCAGTTCTTC. It translates to CASSPGQRRTEQFF.

The chain has TRBV4-3 and TRBJ1-3; TRBD1 matches 9 bases. The J segment lost 1 base and the V segment lost 1 base, leaving 8 bases of the junction unmatched. CDR3 length equals 18 residues. CDR1 is LGHNA and CDR2 is YSLEER in the germline V gene. CDR3 region: CASSQGTGDYLSGNTIYF. CDR3 coding DNA: TGCGCCAGCAGCCAAGGGACAGGGGACTATCTTTCTGGAAACACCATATATTTT.

The CDR3, as DNA: TGTGCCAGCAGCTTGGCATGGGACCCAAACACTGAAGCTTTCTTT. This encodes CASSLAWDPNTEAFF. V and J are TRBV5-6 and TRBJ1-1; the D gene is possibly TRBD1 (5 bases). The CDR3 extends over 15 amino acids. V lost 0 bases, J lost 2 bases, and 11 bases lay in between. CDR1 and CDR2 (germline): SGHDT, YYEEEE.

The chain uses TRBV19 and TRBJ2-5; D might be TRBD1 or TRBD2, each matching 5 bases. This CDR3 is 14 amino acids long. The ends were cut back, 7 bases at V and 7 bases at J, with 19 bases in the middle. Germline loops: CDR1 LNHDA, CDR2 SQIVND (reference sequence). CDR3 in DNA: TGTGCCAGTAACTCGGATCCGGATGGGGGGACCCAGTACTTC. Residues: CASNSDPDGGTQYF.

The DNA for the CDR3 is TGTGCCAGCAGTCTCCAGCCCCAGGGGAACTATGGCTACACCTTC. This codes for CASSLQPQGNYGYTF. V usage is TRBV6-5 and J usage is TRBJ1-2, with D possibly TRBD1 on 6 matching bases. CDR1 and CDR2 (germline): MNHEY, SVGAGI. The germline V and J ends were trimmed by 5 bases and 2 bases, with 15 bases remaining between them. The CDR3 is 15 residues long.